Each of the 25 T cell receptor beta chains below was sequenced from the same sample in a study of blood T cell repertoires in COVID-19. Using immunoSEQ multiplex PCR, the repertoire was profiled, and TCRdb retains in-frame clones only, with some absent. The top ten hold 1.2% of the sample, which has about 64,000 clones, around 86% seen once. Source material: peripheral blood. The receptors were gathered from a man aged 35 to 55 with acute or convalescent COVID-19.

The chain employs TRBV5-4 and TRBJ2-2; TRBD1 might be the D (6 bases). Trimming stripped 4 bases from V and 4 bases from J, with 8 bases between. CDR1 SGHNT and CDR2 YYREEE come from the germline V gene (reference sequence). The CDR3 spans 13 residues. This CDR3 reads CASSPGVTGELFF. CDR3 sequence (DNA): TGTGCCAGCAGCCCAGGGGTCACCGGGGAGCTGTTTTTT.

The V gene is TRBV5-3, the J gene TRBJ2-3, with 10 bases that match TRBD2. TRBV5-3 is known as an ORF, though its function is uncertain. V shed 0 bases and J 8 bases; nucleotides not matched to a gene: 6. The CDR3 runs 15 residues. Written as DNA, the CDR3 is TGTGCCAGAAGCTTGGCCAGCGGGGGGGCCCTTACGCAGTATTTT. This encodes CARSLASGGALTQYF.

The rearrangement joins TRBV7-2 to TRBJ2-7; D remains ambiguous. The V gene's germline CDR1 is SGHTA and CDR2 FQGNSA. Trimming cost V 3 bases and J 2 bases, with 8 bases left between them. The CDR3 has 13 residues. Here the CDR3 reads CASSLAVTYEQYF. CDR3 DNA: TGTGCCAGCAGCTTGGCGGTTACCTACGAGCAGTACTTC. Together with reference TRBV7-2 and TRBJ2-7, the CDR3 gives the full variable domain: GAGVSQSPSNKVTEKGKDVELRCDPISGHTALYWYRQSLGQGLEFLIYFQGNSAPDKSGLPSDRFSAERTGGSVSTLTIQRTQQEDSAVYLCASSLAVTYEQYFGPGTRLTVT.

The chain combines TRBV11-3 with TRBJ1-3, with TRBD1 as a possible D gene (5 bases). The V gene's germline CDR1 is SGHNT and CDR2 YENEEA. Trimming took off 5 bases at V and 1 base at J, with 9 bases between the two ends. This CDR3 is built from 14 residues. The CDR3 spells CASSTGRSGNTIYF. For the CDR3, the DNA is TGTGCCAGCAGCACAGGACGGTCTGGAAACACCATATATTTT.

The chain employs TRBV30 and TRBJ2-7, with 7 bases that match TRBD1. The germline V gene encodes CDR1 GTSNPN and CDR2 SVGIG (reference sequence). The V gene end was trimmed by 4 bases and the J gene end by 6 bases; junction bases not matched to a gene: 9. This CDR3 region has 13 residues. DNA for the CDR3: TGTGCCTGGACCCCGACAGGGCTCGGCGAGCAGTACTTC. It encodes CAWTPTGLGEQYF.

The chain links TRBV24-1 to TRBJ2-3; TRBD2 is a possible D gene (6 bases). From germline, CDR1 is KGHDR and CDR2 SFDVKD. CDR3 length: 16 residues. Trimming left V 3 bases short and J 0 bases short, with 12 bases between. CDR3: CATSDPRGGSTDTQYF. DNA for the CDR3: TGTGCCACCAGTGATCCTCGGGGAGGTAGCACAGATACGCAGTATTTT.

The rearrangement links TRBV6-6 to TRBJ1-1, with a possible D match to TRBD1 (5 bases). Looked up from germline, CDR1 is MNHNY and CDR2 is SVGAGI (reference sequence). V lost 10 bases and J lost 4, with 16 bases in between. The CDR3 is 13 residues long. The CDR3 sequence is CATLPQGGTEAFF. In nucleotides, the CDR3 is TGTGCCACCTTACCCCAGGGTGGCACTGAAGCTTTCTTT.

The rearrangement joins TRBV29-1 to TRBJ1-1; D not resolved. The ends were cut back, 5 bases at V and 2 bases at J, with 15 bases in the middle. The CDR3 has 14 residues. Germline CDR1 SQVTM, CDR2 ANQGSEA. CDR3 sequence: CSVLPQKTNTEAFF. The CDR3 DNA follows: TGCAGCGTTCTGCCCCAAAAAACAAACACTGAAGCTTTCTTT.

The genes are TRBV5-1 and TRBJ1-4, with a tentative D call TRBD1 (6 bases). V was pared by 4 bases and J by 0 bases, with 10 bases between. Germline CDR1 SGHRS, CDR2 YFSETQ. The CDR3 consists of 15 residues. CDR3 residues: CASSVQGATNEKLFF. CDR3 in DNA: TGCGCCAGCAGCGTACAGGGTGCAACTAATGAAAAACTGTTTTTT.

This clone was observed many times. The J gene is TRBJ1-2, the V gene TRBV19; 10 positions match TRBD1. Trimming at V came to 3 bases and at J to 7 bases, leaving 14 bases not matched to a gene. The CDR3 sequence is 17 residues long. Germline V gives CDR1 LNHDA, CDR2 SQIVND (reference sequence). The CDR3 here is CASSIFSGTGARGGYTF. CDR3 nucleotides: TGTGCCAGTAGTATCTTCTCCGGGACAGGGGCAAGGGGTGGCTACACCTTC. The whole variable domain, filled in from reference TRBV19 and TRBJ1-2, reads DGGITQSPKYLFRKEGQNVTLSCEQNLNHDAMYWYRQDPGQGLRLIYYSQIVNDFQKGDIAEGYSVSREKKESFPLTVTSAQKNPTAFYLCASSIFSGTGARGGYTFGSGTRLTVV.

The V call is TRBV3-1 (or the pseudogene TRBV3-2), the J call TRBJ2-7; 7 bases are a match to TRBD1. The CDR3 is made up of 15 amino acids. The trim removed 3 bases at V and 7 bases at J, leaving 12 bases unmatched. Germline loops: CDR1 LGHDT, CDR2 YNNKEL (reference sequence). The CDR3 protein is CASSQSRGYIREQYF. The CDR3 region has the DNA TGTGCCAGCAGCCAGAGCAGGGGGTATATACGGGAGCAGTACTTC.

The chain carries TRBV10-1 and TRBJ1-1; tentatively, D is TRBD1 (5 bases). The V gene lost 0 bases and the J gene lost 2 bases, with 13 bases spanning the gap. The germline V gene has CDR1 WNHNN and CDR2 SYGVQD (reference sequence). CDR3 length equals 16 residues. The CDR3 is CASSESKRGPNTEAFF. The CDR3 DNA is TGCGCCAGCAGTGAGTCGAAGCGGGGACCCAACACTGAAGCTTTCTTT.

The V and J genes are TRBV19 and TRBJ2-1; possible D gene TRBD1, 5 bases. V was clipped by 4 bases and J by 7 bases, with 17 bases between them. The CDR3 is 15 residues long. Germline V gene sequence: CDR1 LNHDA, CDR2 SQIVND (reference sequence). In DNA form, the CDR3 reads TGTGCCAGTAGTAATCAGGGTTCACCGAAAAATGAGCAGTTCTTC. Encoded protein: CASSNQGSPKNEQFF.

The chain couples TRBV18 to TRBJ2-5; D is ambiguous. The V end was cut by 3 bases, the J end by 2 bases, with 7 bases between. The CDR3 runs 13 residues. Germline CDR1 reads KGHSH; CDR2 reads LQKENI. This chain's CDR3 is CASSPDWQETQYF. The CDR3 nucleotides are TGTGCCAGCTCACCTGACTGGCAAGAGACCCAGTACTTC.

This rearrangement joins TRBV7-6 to TRBJ2-7; D may be TRBD2 (6 bases). This CDR3 is built from 13 residues. V dropped 0 bases and J dropped 4 bases, with 7 bases sitting between them. Germline values: CDR1 SGHVS, CDR2 FNYEAQ. In DNA, the CDR3 is TGTGCCAGCAGCTTAGCGGAGGGTTACGAGCAGTACTTC. This translates into CASSLAEGYEQYF.

The chain links TRBV6-6 to TRBJ2-1, with D perhaps TRBD1 (5 bases). V lost 7 bases and J 3 bases, leaving 10 bases between the germline ends. Germline CDR1 and CDR2: MNHNY and SVGAGI (reference sequence). The CDR3 has 13 amino acids. CDR3 coding DNA: TGTGCCAGCACCCGACAGTTCTACAATGAGCAGTTCTTC. Translation gives CASTRQFYNEQFF.

This sequence joins TRBV2 and TRBJ1-6, with TRBD1 matching 9 bases. The CDR3 is 14 residues long. V lost 8 bases to trimming and J lost 7 bases; unmatched junction nucleotides: 6. The germline V gene encodes CDR1 SNHLY and CDR2 FYNNEI. Here the CDR3 DNA reads TGTGCCAGCTCCACCGGGACAGGGAATTCACCCCTCCACTTT. Protein sequence: CASSTGTGNSPLHF.

The chain employs TRBV12-3 or TRBV12-4 and TRBJ2-5; D gene unclear. The CDR3 has 12 amino acids. Deletions cut 2 bases from V and 5 bases from J, with 6 bases between. The CDR3 DNA follows: TGTGCCAGCAGTTTATTCGGGGAGACCCAGTACTTC. Translated, it gives CASSLFGETQYF.

J is TRBJ1-6 and V is TRBV2; maybe TRBD1 (5 bases). The CDR3 is made up of 14 amino acids. The germline V gene encodes CDR1 SNHLY and CDR2 FYNNEI. V was cut by 5 bases and J by 5 bases, with 10 bases left in between. The CDR3 reads CASSTGRDNSPLHF. CDR3 nucleotide sequence: TGTGCCAGCAGTACAGGACGGGATAATTCACCCCTCCACTTT.

This sequence joins TRBV4-1 and TRBJ1-1, with TRBD1 matching 7 bases. CDR3 length equals 17 residues. The germline V gene encodes CDR1 MGHRA and CDR2 YSYEKL. V lost 1 base to trimming and J lost 4 bases; unmatched junction nucleotides: 12. CDR3: CASSQGQGPSFSTEAFF. In DNA, the CDR3 is TGCGCCAGCAGCCAAGGACAGGGCCCTTCGTTTAGCACTGAAGCTTTCTTT.

In its sample, this clone was seen a few times. V usage is TRBV12-5 and J usage is TRBJ1-2, with 7 bases aligning to TRBD1. Germline CDR1 and CDR2: LGHNT and FRNRAP. The V gene end was trimmed by 1 base and the J gene end by 0 bases; junction bases not matched to a gene: 8. CDR3 length: 17 amino acids. The CDR3, as DNA: TGTGCTAGTGGTTTGGCGGTGGGGACAGCAGCTAACTATGGCTACACCTTC. Translation gives CASGLAVGTAANYGYTF.

The table lists this clone with a few counts. The chain carries TRBV5-4 and TRBJ1-2; D ambiguous. Looked up from germline, CDR1 is SGHNT and CDR2 is YYREEE (reference sequence). CDR3 length: 12 residues. V lost 0 bases and J lost 8, with 8 bases in between. The CDR3 nucleotides are TGTGCCAGCAGCTTGGAAACGGGAGGCTACACCTTC. This sequence encodes CASSLETGGYTF.

This clone was picked up one time. V and J are TRBV6-5 and TRBJ1-4, with D hard to call. Germline-derived CDR1 and CDR2 are MNHEY and SVGAGI. V lost 5 bases, J lost 8 bases, and 15 bases lay in between. The CDR3 covers 14 residues. CDR3: CASSPLGLGEKLFF. The CDR3 DNA reads as TGTGCCAGCAGTCCCCTTGGACTGGGGGAAAAACTGTTTTTT.

This rearrangement joins TRBV2 to TRBJ1-5, with D tentatively TRBD1 (6 bases). The CDR3 sequence is 13 residues long. The V gene's germline CDR1 is SNHLY and CDR2 FYNNEI. The V and J ends lost 8 bases and 3 bases respectively, with 11 bases between them. CDR3 loop: CASLQGINQPQHF. The CDR3 coding sequence is TGTGCCAGCTTACAGGGAATCAATCAGCCCCAGCATTTT.

On this clone itself: The same CDR3 arises from other DNA sequences in this sample as well. The rearrangement links TRBV14 to TRBJ1-6, with TRBD1 matching over 12 bases. The germline CDR1 and CDR2 sequences are SGHDN and FVKESK. CDR3 size: 15 residues. Losses at the gene ends were 4 bases for V and 10 bases for J; bases not matched to a gene: 5. CDR3 nucleotide sequence: TGTGCCAGCAGCCCGGGACAGGGGGCGGGATCACCCCTCCACTTT. Protein product: CASSPGQGAGSPLHF. The full variable domain, with the rest looked up from reference TRBV14 and TRBJ1-6, is EAGVTQFPSHSVIEKGQTVTLRCDPISGHDNLYWYRRVMGKEIKFLLHFVKESKQDESGMPNNRFLAERTGGTYSTLKVQPAELEDSGVYFCASSPGQGAGSPLHFGNGTRLTVT.